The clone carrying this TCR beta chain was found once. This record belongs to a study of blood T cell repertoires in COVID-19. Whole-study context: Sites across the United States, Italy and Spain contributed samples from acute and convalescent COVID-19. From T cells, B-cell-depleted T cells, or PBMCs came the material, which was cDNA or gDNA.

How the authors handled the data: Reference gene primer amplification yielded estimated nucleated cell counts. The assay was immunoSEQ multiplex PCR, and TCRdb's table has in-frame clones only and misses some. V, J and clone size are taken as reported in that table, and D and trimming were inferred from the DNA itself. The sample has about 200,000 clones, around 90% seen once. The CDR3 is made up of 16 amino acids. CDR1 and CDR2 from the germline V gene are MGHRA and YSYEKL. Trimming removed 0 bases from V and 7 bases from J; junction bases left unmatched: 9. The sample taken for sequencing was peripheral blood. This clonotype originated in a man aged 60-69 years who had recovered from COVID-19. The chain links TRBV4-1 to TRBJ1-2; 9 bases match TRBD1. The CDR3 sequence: CASSQDPGQGRSGYTF. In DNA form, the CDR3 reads TGCGCCAGCAGCCAAGATCCGGGACAGGGAAGAAGTGGCTACACCTTC.